The rows below give T cell receptor beta chains drawn from one sample of a study of blood T cell repertoires in COVID-19. TCRdb's copy holds only in-frame clones and misses some; the assay was immunoSEQ multiplex PCR. The sample lists hundreds of thousands of clones; 87% were seen once. Material: peripheral blood. These receptors came from a man in his late teens or twenties with active or convalescent COVID-19. The CDR3 runs from the conserved cysteine through the conserved F or W. The D gene is left open where the match is weak. Size tells how often a clone was seen (once, few, many) or the class of an expanded clone, and some rows leave it out.

clone_size cdr3_length j_call v_call d_call cdr3_aa cdr3_nt
NA 13 TRBJ2-5 TRBV29-1 NA CSVEGRIQETQYF TGCAGCGTGGAAGGGCGGATACAAGAGACCCAGTACTTC
NA 13 TRBJ1-2 TRBV6-6 NA CASSTRKGLGYTF TGTGCCAGCAGTACTCGCAAGGGGCTCGGCTACACCTTC
NA 16 TRBJ2-5 TRBV11-1 TRBD2 CASSFLAGGHRETQYF TGTGCCAGCAGCTTCCTAGCGGGAGGCCACCGGGAGACCCAGTACTTC
NA 12 TRBJ1-2 TRBV6-5 NA CASRQGLYGYTF TGTGCCAGCAGGCAGGGCCTCTATGGCTACACCTTC
NA 15 TRBJ2-7 TRBV27 TRBD1 CASSPDRIVMGEQYF TGTGCCAGCAGTCCGGACAGGATAGTTATGGGCGAGCAGTACTTC
NA 16 TRBJ2-6 TRBV3-1/TRBV3-2 NA CASSQDIVPGANVLTF TGTGCCAGCAGCCAAGATATCGTCCCTGGGGCCAACGTCCTGACTTTC
NA 11 TRBJ1-3 TRBV20-1 NA CSASVSNTIYF TGCAGTGCTAGCGTATCAAACACCATATATTTT
NA 14 TRBJ2-7 TRBV11-2 NA CASSHTRPAYEQYF TGTGCCAGCAGCCATACCAGGCCCGCCTACGAGCAGTACTTC
NA 14 TRBJ1-1 TRBV27 NA CASSFGGGNTEAFF TGTGCCAGCAGTTTTGGGGGCGGGAACACTGAAGCTTTCTTT
few 16 TRBJ2-3 TRBV4-3 TRBD2 CASSQDLTGGADTQYF TGCGCCAGCAGCCAAGATCTGACGGGGGGGGCAGATACGCAGTATTTT
NA 16 TRBJ2-7 TRBV6-1 TRBD2 CASSVAWGGGLYEQYF TGTGCCAGCAGTGTAGCCTGGGGCGGGGGGTTATACGAGCAGTACTTC
NA 18 TRBJ1-4 TRBV24-1 TRBD1 CATSDKKGTVTTNEKLFF TGTGCCACCAGTGACAAGAAAGGGACAGTTACAACTAATGAAAAACTGTTTTTT
NA 15 TRBJ1-5 TRBV28 TRBD1 CASRTRTGGGQPQHF TGTGCCAGCAGAACCCGGACAGGGGGTGGCCAGCCCCAGCATTTT
once 16 TRBJ2-1 TRBV27 TRBD2 CASSWSGGRGLNEQFF TGTGCCAGCAGCTGGTCTGGCGGGAGGGGTTTGAATGAGCAGTTCTTC
few 16 TRBJ2-1 TRBV5-4 NA CASSARQKGSYNEQFF TGTGCCAGCAGCGCGCGACAGAAGGGTTCCTACAATGAGCAGTTCTTC
NA 14 TRBJ1-5 TRBV6-5 NA CASSYARSHQPQHF TGTGCCAGCAGTTACGCCAGATCGCATCAGCCCCAGCATTTT
NA 13 TRBJ1-2 TRBV14 NA CASSRGTNYGYTF TGTGCCAGCAGCCGAGGTACGAACTATGGCTACACCTTC
NA 15 TRBJ1-2 TRBV6-1 TRBD1 CASSDGQGHNYGYTF TGTGCCAGCAGTGATGGACAGGGCCATAACTATGGCTACACCTTC
NA 15 TRBJ2-6 TRBV27 NA CASSFGGSGANVLTF TGTGCCAGCAGTTTTGGGGGGTCTGGGGCCAACGTCCTGACTTTC
few 14 TRBJ2-2 TRBV29-1 TRBD1 CSVSGQGDSGELFF TGCAGCGTATCGGGACAGGGTGACTCAGGGGAGCTGTTTTTT
NA 15 TRBJ2-1 TRBV24-1 TRBD1 CATSDPGQVANEQFF TGTGCCACCAGTGACCCTGGACAGGTTGCGAATGAGCAGTTCTTC
NA 16 TRBJ2-3 TRBV7-9 TRBD1 CASSYPAAGQEDTQYF TGTGCCAGCAGCTACCCGGCGGCGGGACAGGAAGATACGCAGTATTTT
NA 15 TRBJ2-2 TRBV24-1 TRBD2 CATTSGRLNTGELFF TGTGCCACCACTAGCGGGAGATTGAACACCGGGGAGCTGTTTTTT
NA 17 TRBJ2-7 TRBV5-1 TRBD1 CASSFSTGAAPSYEQYF TGCGCCAGCAGCTTCTCGACAGGGGCCGCCCCCTCCTACGAGCAGTACTTC
NA 14 TRBJ2-7 TRBV7-2 NA CASSLGRGSYEQYF TGTGCCAGCAGCTTAGGGAGGGGCTCCTACGAGCAGTACTTC
NA 12 TRBJ2-3 TRBV5-1 NA CASSLYGDTQYF TGCGCCAGCAGCTTGTACGGGGATACGCAGTATTTT
NA 14 TRBJ1-1 TRBV27 NA CASSLSAGDTEAFF TGTGCCAGCAGCTTATCCGCGGGGGATACTGAAGCTTTCTTT
NA 16 TRBJ1-6 TRBV6-6 NA CASSYSRSSYNSPLHF TGTGCCAGCAGTTACTCGAGGAGCTCCTATAATTCACCCCTCCACTTT
few 13 TRBJ2-7 TRBV5-4 TRBD1 CASSLQGAAEQYF TGTGCCAGCAGCTTGCAGGGGGCGGCCGAGCAGTACTTC
once 13 TRBJ1-5 TRBV4-1 NA CASSQFPKQPQHF TGCGCCAGCAGCCAATTTCCCAAACAGCCCCAGCATTTT
NA 13 TRBJ1-5 TRBV5-1 NA CASSMQGTQPQHF TGCGCCAGCAGCATGCAGGGGACTCAGCCCCAGCATTTT
NA 16 TRBJ2-1 TRBV19 TRBD2 CASSNILAGGYNEQFF TGTGCCAGTAGTAATATTTTGGCGGGAGGCTACAATGAGCAGTTCTTC
NA 11 TRBJ2-7 TRBV5-1 NA CASSFRQEQYF TGCGCCAGCAGCTTTAGACAGGAGCAGTACTTC